This TCR beta chain was identified in a study of cytomegalovirus exposure and HLA in healthy donors. Notes on the study in general: In an earlier analysis, most TCR beta V segments were productive about 87% or about 30% of the time. The authors assumed roughly uniform sequencing depth across donors for presence/absence analyses. Excluded were some V segments that proved indistinguishable, including TRBV6-2 and TRBV6-3.

It was with 60 Vbeta and 13 Jbeta primers that the PCR ran. Generated by immunoSEQ multiplex PCR, the TCRdb table keeps only in-frame clones and is missing some. This repertoire shows under 200,000 clones, about 80% found once; its top ten account for around 0.52%. V was trimmed by 6 bases and J by 0 bases, leaving 15 bases between them. The CDR3 has 16 residues. Germline assignment: CDR1 MDHEN and CDR2 SYDVKM. About this clone: The antigen is undetermined.

Source material: PBMCs. This chain links TRBV28 with TRBJ1-5; D remains unclear. The clonotype was recovered from a woman between 50 and 59 years old in good health and CMV-seronegative. The CDR3 DNA is TGTGCCAGCAGCTCCACAGAGACCCTTAGCAATCAGCCCCAGCATTTT. Residues: CASSSTETLSNQPQHF.